This T cell receptor (beta chain) was sequenced for a study of response to subunit inactivated influenza vaccine. This clonotype was recorded a few times. V was pared by 6 bases and J by 3 bases, with 18 bases between. The CDR3 length is 14 residues. Germline CDR1 and CDR2: DFQATT and SNEGSKA (reference sequence). TCRdb reanalysed the RT-PCR reads using MiXCR and keeps one entry per CDR3 protein. The sample lists some 570,000 distinct CDR3 sequences, 10% to 12% occurring once. The sample also formed part of further work on T cells expressing NK-cell markers. Per that paper: 5'RACE template switching with UMIs produced the TCR beta cDNA. Sorted CD3+CD56+NKG2C+, CD3+CD56+NKG2C- and CD3+CD56-NKG2C+ T cells supplied TCR beta repertoires.

Sequenced here: PBMCs from blood, sampled on the day of vaccination. The TCR originated in a man aged 50 to 59 who received an inactivated influenza vaccine. V and J are TRBV20-1 and TRBJ2-7; D is unclear. CDR3 bases: TGCAGTGCGACCGACACGTCTGCCTTCTACGAGCAGTACTTC. As protein: CSATDTSAFYEQYF.